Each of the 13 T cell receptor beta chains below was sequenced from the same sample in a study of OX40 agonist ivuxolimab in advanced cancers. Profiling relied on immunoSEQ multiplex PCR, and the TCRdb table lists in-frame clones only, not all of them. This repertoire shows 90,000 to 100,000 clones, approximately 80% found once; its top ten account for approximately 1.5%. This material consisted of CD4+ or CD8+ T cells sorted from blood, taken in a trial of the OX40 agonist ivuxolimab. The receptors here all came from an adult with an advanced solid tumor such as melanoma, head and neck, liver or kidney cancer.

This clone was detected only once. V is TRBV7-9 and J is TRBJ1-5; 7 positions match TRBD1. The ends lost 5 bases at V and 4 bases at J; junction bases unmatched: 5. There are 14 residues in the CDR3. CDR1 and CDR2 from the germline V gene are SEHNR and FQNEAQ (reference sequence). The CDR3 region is CASSVTGLNQPQHF. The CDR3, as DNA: TGTGCCAGCAGCGTGACAGGGTTGAATCAGCCCCAGCATTTT.

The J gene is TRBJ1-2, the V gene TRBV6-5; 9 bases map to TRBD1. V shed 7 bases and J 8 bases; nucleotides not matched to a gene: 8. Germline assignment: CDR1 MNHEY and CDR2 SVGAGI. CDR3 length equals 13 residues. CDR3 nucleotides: TGTGCCAGCAACAAACAGGGGGCGCAGGGCTACACCTTC. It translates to CASNKQGAQGYTF.

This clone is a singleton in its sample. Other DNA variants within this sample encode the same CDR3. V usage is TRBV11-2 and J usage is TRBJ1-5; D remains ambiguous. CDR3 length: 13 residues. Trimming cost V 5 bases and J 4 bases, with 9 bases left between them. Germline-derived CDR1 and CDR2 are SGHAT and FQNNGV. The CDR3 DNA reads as TGTGCCAGCAGCCCTTACAGTAATCAGCCCCAGCATTTT. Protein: CASSPYSNQPQHF.

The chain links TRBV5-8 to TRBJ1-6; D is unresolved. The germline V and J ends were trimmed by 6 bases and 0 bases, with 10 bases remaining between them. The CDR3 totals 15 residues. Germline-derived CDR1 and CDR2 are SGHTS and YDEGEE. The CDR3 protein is CASNAVSSYNSPLHF. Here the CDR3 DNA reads TGTGCCAGCAACGCGGTGAGCTCCTATAATTCACCCCTCCACTTT. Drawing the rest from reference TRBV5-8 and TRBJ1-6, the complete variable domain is EAGVTQSPTHLIKTRGQQATLRCSPISGHTSVYWYQQALGLGLQFLLWYDEGEERNRGNFPPRFSGRQFPNYSSELNVNALELEDSALYLCASNAVSSYNSPLHFGNGTRLTVT.

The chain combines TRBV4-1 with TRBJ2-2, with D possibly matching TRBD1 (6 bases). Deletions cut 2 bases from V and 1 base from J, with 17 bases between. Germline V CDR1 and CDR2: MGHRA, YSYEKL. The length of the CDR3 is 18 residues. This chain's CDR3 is CASSQLPRTVMNTGELFF. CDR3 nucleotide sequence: TGCGCCAGCAGCCAACTACCCCGGACAGTGATGAACACCGGGGAGCTGTTTTTT.

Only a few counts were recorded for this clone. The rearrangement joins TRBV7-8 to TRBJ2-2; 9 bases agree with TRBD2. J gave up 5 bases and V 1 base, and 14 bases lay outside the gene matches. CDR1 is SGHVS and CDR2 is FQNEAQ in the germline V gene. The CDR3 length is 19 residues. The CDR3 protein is CASSLVSNTAGGPTGELFF. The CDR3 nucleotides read TGTGCCAGCAGCTTAGTCTCCAACACGGCGGGGGGGCCAACCGGGGAGCTGTTTTTT.

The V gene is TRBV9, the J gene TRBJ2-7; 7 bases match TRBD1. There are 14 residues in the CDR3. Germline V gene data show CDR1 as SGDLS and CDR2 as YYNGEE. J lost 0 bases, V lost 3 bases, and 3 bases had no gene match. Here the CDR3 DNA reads TGTGCCAGCAGCGCCGCAGGGGGCTCCTACGAGCAGTACTTC. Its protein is CASSAAGGSYEQYF.

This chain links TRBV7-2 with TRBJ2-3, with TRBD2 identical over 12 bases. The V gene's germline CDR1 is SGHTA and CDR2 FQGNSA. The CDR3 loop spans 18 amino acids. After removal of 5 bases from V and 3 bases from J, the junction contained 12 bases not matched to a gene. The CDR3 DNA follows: TGTGCCAGCAGCGTCAAAACTAGCGGGAGGTTTATGACAGATACGCAGTATTTT. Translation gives CASSVKTSGRFMTDTQYF.

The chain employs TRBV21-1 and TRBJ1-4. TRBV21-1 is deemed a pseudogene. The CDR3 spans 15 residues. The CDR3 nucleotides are TGTGCCAGCAGCAATATGTTCCGGGGGGCAGAAAAACTGTTTTTT. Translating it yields CASSNMFRGAEKLFF.

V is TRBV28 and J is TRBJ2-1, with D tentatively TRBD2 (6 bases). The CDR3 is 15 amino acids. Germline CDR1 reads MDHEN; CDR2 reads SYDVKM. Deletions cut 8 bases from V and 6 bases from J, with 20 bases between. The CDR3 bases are TGTGCCAGCGTTGGTTCTGGAGGGTTGCGCAATGAGCAGTTCTTC. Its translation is CASVGSGGLRNEQFF. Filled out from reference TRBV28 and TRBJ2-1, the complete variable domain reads DVKVTQSSRYLVKRTGEKVFLECVQDMDHENMFWYRQDPGLGLRLIYFSYDVKMKEKGDIPEGYSVSREKKERFSLILESASTNQTSMYLCASVGSGGLRNEQFFGPGTRLTVL.

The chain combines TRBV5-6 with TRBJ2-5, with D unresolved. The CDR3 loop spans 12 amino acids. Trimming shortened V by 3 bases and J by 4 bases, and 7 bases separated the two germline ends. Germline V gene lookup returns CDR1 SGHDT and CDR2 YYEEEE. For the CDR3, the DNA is TGTGCCAGCAGCTCCCCGGGAGAGACCCAGTACTTC. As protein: CASSSPGETQYF.

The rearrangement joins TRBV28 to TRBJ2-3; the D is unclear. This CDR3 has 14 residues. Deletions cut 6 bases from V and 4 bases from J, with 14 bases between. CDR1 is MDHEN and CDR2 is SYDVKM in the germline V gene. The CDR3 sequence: CASSFARRADTQYF. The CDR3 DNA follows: TGTGCCAGCAGCTTCGCCCGACGGGCAGATACGCAGTATTTT.

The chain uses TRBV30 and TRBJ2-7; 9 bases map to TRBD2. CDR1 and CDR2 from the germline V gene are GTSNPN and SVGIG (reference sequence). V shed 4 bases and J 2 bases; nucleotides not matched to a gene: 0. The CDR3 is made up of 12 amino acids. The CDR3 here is CAWTSGAYEQYF. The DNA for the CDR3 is TGTGCCTGGACTAGCGGGGCCTACGAGCAGTACTTC.